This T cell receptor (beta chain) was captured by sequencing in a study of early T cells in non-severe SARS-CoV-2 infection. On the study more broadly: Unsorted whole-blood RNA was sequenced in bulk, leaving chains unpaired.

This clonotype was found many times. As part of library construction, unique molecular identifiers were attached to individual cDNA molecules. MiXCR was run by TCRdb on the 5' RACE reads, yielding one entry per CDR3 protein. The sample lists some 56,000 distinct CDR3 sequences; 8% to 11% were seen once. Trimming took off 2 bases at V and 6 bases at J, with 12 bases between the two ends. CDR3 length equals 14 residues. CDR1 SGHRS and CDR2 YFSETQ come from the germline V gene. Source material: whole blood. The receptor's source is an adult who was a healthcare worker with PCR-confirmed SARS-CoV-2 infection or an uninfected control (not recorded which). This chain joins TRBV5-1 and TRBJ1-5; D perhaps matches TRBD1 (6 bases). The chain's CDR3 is CASSLSEGGQPQHF. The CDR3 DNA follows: TGCGCCAGCAGCTTATCAGAGGGGGGTCAGCCCCAGCATTTT.